This T cell receptor (beta chain) was sequenced for a study of blood T cell repertoires in COVID-19. The wider study: The United States, Italy and Spain provided the acute and convalescent COVID-19 samples. From T cells, B-cell-depleted T cells, or PBMCs came the material, which was cDNA or gDNA.

The repertoire was sequenced with immunoSEQ multiplex PCR; TCRdb's copy has only in-frame clones and lacks some. The table records roughly 260,000 clones, approximately 90% of them present only once. V was pared by 1 base and J by 6 bases, with 10 bases of the junction left unmatched. Germline values: CDR1 GTSNPN, CDR2 SVGIG (reference sequence). The CDR3 has 15 residues. The chain links TRBV30 to TRBJ1-2; 8 nucleotides align to TRBD1. The TCR was taken from a middle-aged woman who had recovered from COVID-19. The material sequenced was peripheral blood. The CDR3 DNA reads as TGTGCCTGGAGTGACGGCAGGGGGCGATGGAATGGCTACACCTTC. It codes for CAWSDGRGRWNGYTF.